In its sample, the clone carrying this T cell receptor beta chain was seen many times. Its antigen remains unidentified. It was from 2 million PBMCs stored at -80 C that the unsorted libraries were obtained. The cDNA was produced through 5'RACE with 10-nucleotide random UMIs. In TCRdb, the 5' RACE reads were re-called with MiXCR into one record per CDR3 protein. The sample lists about 120,000 distinct CDR3 sequences, roughly 3.2% occurring once. The record originates from a study of neurological immune-mediated disorders. Overall study results and limits: HTLV-1-associated myelopathy showed the most TCR clonal expansion; multiple sclerosis the least, below healthy controls.

The CDR3 spans 14 residues. In germline, CDR1 is SGHRS, CDR2 YFSETQ. The V segment lost 3 bases and the J segment 7 bases; nucleotides outside the gene matches: 10. Specimen: PBMCs. This receptor was taken from a young woman with multiple sclerosis. This chain joins TRBV5-1 and TRBJ2-7; the match to TRBD1 covers 7 bases. For the CDR3, the DNA is TGCGCCAGCAGCTCCGGCGCTAACAGGGGTGAGCAGTACTTC. The encoded protein is CASSSGANRGEQYF.